This TCR beta chain derives from a study of blood T cell repertoires in COVID-19. Sequencing was performed with immunoSEQ multiplex PCR; in TCRdb, only in-frame clones are kept and a portion is missing. The sample has about 240,000 clones, around 86% seen once. The sample comprised peripheral blood. This clonotype was sampled from a man older than 75 with acute or convalescent COVID-19.

In nucleotides, the CDR3 is TGTGCCAGTAGCCTTATGGGGGGAGCCTACGAGCAGTACTTC. This codes for CASSLMGGAYEQYF. The V call is TRBV19, the J call TRBJ2-7; D possibly corresponds to TRBD2 (6 bases). V lost 6 bases to trimming and J lost 2 bases, with 14 bases between them. Germline CDR1 LNHDA, CDR2 SQIVND (reference sequence). The CDR3 spans 14 residues. The full variable domain, with the rest looked up from reference TRBV19 and TRBJ2-7, is DGGITQSPKYLFRKEGQNVTLSCEQNLNHDAMYWYRQDPGQGLRLIYYSQIVNDFQKGDIAEGYSVSREKKESFPLTVTSAQKNPTAFYLCASSLMGGAYEQYFGPGTRLTVT.